A selection of T cell receptor beta chains follows, all from one sample in a study of cytomegalovirus exposure and HLA in healthy donors. Repertoires were generated with immunoSEQ multiplex PCR, while TCRdb's copy carries only in-frame clones and drops some. The record lists 110,000 to 150,000 clones, of which the ten most abundant hold 0.8% to 1%. Sequencing was carried out using PBMCs. The receptors shown here come from a male donor in good health and CMV-seronegative. Each CDR3 is given with its conserved first and last residue. D genes are given only for firm matches.

v_call	d_call	j_call	cdr3_aa	cdr3_nt
TRBV5-1	TRBD1	TRBJ2-7	CASSFLPPGQRIYEQYF	TGCGCCAGCAGCTTCCTCCCACCGGGACAGAGGATCTACGAGCAGTACTTC
TRBV30	-	TRBJ1-6	CAWSSQGSPPHF	TGTGCCTGGAGTTCACAGGGCTCACCCCCCCACTTT
TRBV12-5	TRBD2	TRBJ2-5	CASGLDGRGGETQYF	TGTGCTAGTGGTTTGGACGGGAGGGGGGGGGAGACCCAGTACTTC
TRBV9	-	TRBJ1-5	CASSVDGGAGQPQHF	TGTGCCAGCAGCGTAGATGGGGGAGCGGGTCAGCCCCAGCATTTT
TRBV9	TRBD1	TRBJ1-5	CASSLTGGSNQPQHF	TGTGCCAGCAGCCTGACAGGGGGAAGCAATCAGCCCCAGCATTTT
TRBV30	TRBD1	TRBJ2-7	CAWKTTGGTYEQYF	TGTGCCTGGAAAACGACAGGGGGGACCTACGAGCAGTACTTC
TRBV6-5	-	TRBJ1-4	CASSRAVGGWEKLFF	TGTGCCAGCAGTCGTGCCGTGGGGGGATGGGAAAAACTGTTTTTT
TRBV5-1	-	TRBJ1-2	CASSLISGSGGYTF	TGCGCCAGCAGCTTGATATCGGGAAGCGGTGGCTACACCTTC
TRBV30	TRBD1	TRBJ1-1	CAWSVQGAAEAFF	TGTGCCTGGAGTGTGCAGGGGGCGGCTGAAGCTTTCTTT
TRBV7-8	TRBD1	TRBJ2-7	CASRYGTVLGEQYF	TGTGCCAGCAGATACGGGACAGTCTTGGGCGAGCAGTACTTC
TRBV28	-	TRBJ1-1	CASSLVREVVTEAFF	TGTGCCAGCAGTTTGGTGCGGGAGGTAGTCACTGAAGCTTTCTTT
TRBV19	-	TRBJ2-3	CASSTGHFTDTQYF	TGTGCCAGTAGTACGGGACACTTCACAGATACGCAGTATTTT
TRBV7-9	TRBD1	TRBJ1-2	CASSPGQGPFNYGYTF	TGTGCCAGCAGCCCGGGACAGGGCCCTTTTAACTATGGCTACACCTTC
TRBV11-2	-	TRBJ2-7	CASSWRDRDGTYEQYF	TGTGCCAGCAGCTGGCGGGATCGGGACGGTACCTACGAGCAGTACTTC
TRBV11-2	-	TRBJ2-4	CASSRLSGAKNIQYF	TGTGCCAGCAGCCGACTTAGCGGAGCCAAAAACATTCAGTACTTC
TRBV19	TRBD1	TRBJ1-2	CASGDRSRNYGYTF	TGTGCCAGTGGGGACAGGAGCCGAAACTATGGCTACACCTTC
TRBV5-5	TRBD1	TRBJ2-7	CASSLASEGAYEQYF	TGTGCCAGCAGCTTGGCCAGTGAGGGGGCGTACGAGCAGTACTTC
TRBV5-1	-	TRBJ2-1	CASSLEARGNEQFF	TGCGCCAGCAGCTTGGAGGCTAGAGGCAATGAGCAGTTCTTC
TRBV6-5	-	TRBJ1-1	CASRRGKNTEAFF	TGTGCCAGCCGGCGGGGGAAGAACACTGAAGCTTTCTTT
TRBV18	TRBD1	TRBJ2-3	CASSTGQGIGTDTQYF	TGTGCCAGCTCAACGGGACAGGGGATTGGGACAGATACGCAGTATTTT
TRBV11-2	-	TRBJ2-4	CASSTRQINIQYF	TGTGCCAGCAGCACCAGACAGATCAACATTCAGTACTTC
TRBV28	TRBD1	TRBJ1-5	CAIWAGGRQPQHF	TGTGCCATCTGGGCAGGGGGACGACAGCCCCAGCATTTT
TRBV6-5	TRBD2	TRBJ2-7	CASRAAGVPAYEQYF	TGTGCCAGCAGGGCAGCGGGAGTGCCCGCCTACGAGCAGTACTTC
TRBV25-1	TRBD2	TRBJ2-3	CASSGTSGSPQYF	TGTGCCAGCAGTGGAACTAGCGGGAGTCCGCAGTATTTT